The 24 T cell receptor beta chains reported below all come from one sample, sequenced in a study of early T cells in non-severe SARS-CoV-2 infection. TCRdb reprocessed the 5' RACE reads via MiXCR and lists one record per CDR3 protein. The sample holds roughly 49,000 distinct CDR3 sequences, over 3.5% seen once. Sample: whole blood. The receptors originated from an adult who was a healthcare worker with PCR-confirmed SARS-CoV-2 infection or an uninfected control (not recorded which).

The sample holds a few counts of this clonotype. CDR3 protein: CASSLEFHEQFF. CDR3 DNA: TGTGCCAGTAGTCTCGAGTTCCATGAGCAGTTCTTC. V is TRBV19 and J is TRBJ2-1, with D uncertain. V lost 5 bases, J lost 8 bases, and 10 bases lay in between. The CDR3 contains 12 residues. Germline CDR1 and CDR2: LNHDA and SQIVND (reference sequence).

In its sample, this clonotype was seen many times. The CDR3 DNA sequence: TGTGCCACCCAGGGAACCAAAAACATTCAGTACTTC. Protein sequence: CATQGTKNIQYF. The rearrangement links TRBV24-1 to TRBJ2-4; a possible D gene is TRBD1 (5 bases). Trimming shortened V by 9 bases and J by 2 bases, and 7 bases separated the two germline ends. The CDR3 loop spans 12 amino acids. Germline V CDR1 and CDR2: KGHDR, SFDVKD.

There are many counts of this clonotype. The V call is TRBV20-1, the J call TRBJ2-3; D possibly corresponds to TRBD2 (6 bases). Trimming took 1 base from V and 0 from J, leaving 14 bases between them. In germline, CDR1 is DFQATT, CDR2 SNEGSKA (reference sequence). The length of the CDR3 is 16 residues. The CDR3: CSARGRRRGSTDTQYF. CDR3 nucleotides: TGCAGTGCTAGAGGGCGACGTCGGGGGAGCACAGATACGCAGTATTTT.

The table lists this clonotype with many counts. J is TRBJ1-4 and V is TRBV29-1; 10 bases line up with TRBD1. The CDR3 sequence is 12 residues long. With 4 bases clipped from V and 7 bases from J, the junction kept 0 bases outside the gene matches. Germline V gives CDR1 SQVTM, CDR2 ANQGSEA. The CDR3 nucleotides are TGCAGCGTTGGGGACAGGGGTGAAAAACTGTTTTTT. Amino acids: CSVGDRGEKLFF. Drawing the rest from reference TRBV29-1 and TRBJ1-4, the complete variable domain is SAVISQKPSRDICQRGTSLTIQCQVDSQVTMMFWYRQQPGQSLTLIATANQGSEATYESGFVIDKFPISRPNLTFSTLTVSNMSPEDSSIYLCSVGDRGEKLFFGSGTQLSVL.

Many counts were recorded for this clonotype. The chain recombines TRBV12-3 or TRBV12-4 with TRBJ2-1, with 7 bases aligning to TRBD2. Trimming at V came to 3 bases and at J to 2 bases, leaving 1 base not matched to a gene. The CDR3 runs to 14 residues. In DNA form, the CDR3 reads TGTGCCAGCAGTTTCGGACTAGCCTACAATGAGCAGTTCTTC. The encoded protein is CASSFGLAYNEQFF.

This clonotype was seen ten or more times. The chain joins TRBV11-2 to TRBJ1-4; no reliable D call. CDR1 and CDR2 from the germline V gene are SGHAT and FQNNGV. This CDR3 has 16 residues. The germline V and J ends were trimmed by 2 bases and 3 bases, with 13 bases remaining between them. CDR3 loop: CASSLNPRSPNEKLFF. The CDR3 nucleotides are TGTGCCAGCAGCTTAAATCCGCGAAGTCCTAATGAAAAACTGTTTTTT.

This clonotype was picked up many times. This sequence joins TRBV7-2 and TRBJ1-6, with D unclear. From germline, CDR1 is SGHTA and CDR2 FQGNSA. Trimming shortened V by 1 base and J by 5 bases, and 9 bases separated the two germline ends. This CDR3 contains 15 residues. The CDR3 region has the DNA TGTGCCAGCAGCTTAGGGCGGGCTGATAATTCACCCCTCCACTTT. It codes for CASSLGRADNSPLHF.

This clonotype was seen ten or more times. The V and J genes are TRBV27 and TRBJ2-7, with D perhaps matching TRBD2 (5 bases). This CDR3 comprises 14 residues. CDR1 and CDR2 (germline): MNHEY, SMNVEV (reference sequence). V was shortened by 5 bases and J by 0 bases, with 11 bases between the two germline ends. CDR3 sequence (DNA): TGTGCCAGCAGTGTCGGGGTTTACTCCTACGAGCAGTACTTC. Translating it yields CASSVGVYSYEQYF.

This clonotype has a count of ten or more. The chain joins TRBV20-1 to TRBJ2-7; D may be TRBD1 (5 bases). This CDR3 spans 15 amino acids. The V end lost 5 bases, the J end lost 0 bases, and 17 bases lay between the germline ends. CDR1 is DFQATT, CDR2 SNEGSKA, per germline (reference sequence). CDR3 in DNA: TGCAGTGCTGGGGCCCTAGTTATCGACTCCTACGAGCAGTACTTC. It specifies CSAGALVIDSYEQYF.

This clonotype came up many times. V usage is TRBV29-1 and J usage is TRBJ2-5; TRBD2 matches 7 bases. The CDR3 length is 16 residues. Germline CDR1 is SQVTM and CDR2 is ANQGSEA. After removal of 1 base from V and 4 bases from J, the junction contained 12 bases not matched to a gene. The CDR3 bases are TGCAGCGTTGAAGCCGGACTAGTTTTAGTCCGAGAGACCCAGTACTTC. Its translation is CSVEAGLVLVRETQYF.

In this sample, this clonotype turned up many times. The CDR3, as DNA: TGTGCCAGCAGCCCCCGTTTTAGCGAGACCCAGTACTTC. It codes for CASSPRFSETQYF. The gene calls are TRBV14 and TRBJ2-5, with D uncertain. The CDR3 extends over 13 amino acids. Germline V gene data show CDR1 as SGHDN and CDR2 as FVKESK. V was pared by 4 bases and J by 5 bases, with 11 bases between.

The table lists this clonotype with many counts. The genes are TRBV6-2 or TRBV6-3 and TRBJ1-5; D unresolved. V was cut by 6 bases and J by 3 bases, with 12 bases left in between. Germline V gene data show CDR1 as MNHEY and CDR2 as SVGEGT. The CDR3 has 14 residues. The CDR3 reads CASSSTPFNQPQHF. The CDR3 nucleotides read TGTGCCAGCAGCTCGACACCCTTCAATCAGCCCCAGCATTTT.

This clonotype came up a few times. This chain uses TRBV29-1 with TRBJ1-1; a weak D match, TRBD1 (6 bases). Germline CDR1 and CDR2: SQVTM and ANQGSEA. The length of the CDR3 is 13 residues. V was trimmed by 7 bases and J by 3 bases, leaving 15 bases between them. CDR3 DNA: TGCAGCGCCCAGGGGCAGCAGGACACTGAAGCTTTCTTT. Protein product: CSAQGQQDTEAFF. The full variable domain, rest sourced from reference TRBV29-1 and TRBJ1-1, is SAVISQKPSRDICQRGTSLTIQCQVDSQVTMMFWYRQQPGQSLTLIATANQGSEATYESGFVIDKFPISRPNLTFSTLTVSNMSPEDSSIYLCSAQGQQDTEAFFGQGTRLTVV.

This rearrangement joins TRBV2 to TRBJ1-1; no firm D call. V lost 3 bases to trimming and J lost 2 bases, with 10 bases between them. Germline V gives CDR1 SNHLY, CDR2 FYNNEI. The CDR3 contains 14 residues. CDR3 sequence: CASSDLIPNTEAFF. For the CDR3, the DNA is TGTGCCAGCAGTGACTTGATACCAAACACTGAAGCTTTCTTT.

This clonotype was counted many times. This rearrangement joins TRBV19 to TRBJ1-2, with 7 positions matching TRBD1. This CDR3 has 14 amino acids. Germline V lookup: CDR1 LNHDA, CDR2 SQIVND (reference sequence). V was clipped by 4 bases and J by 4 bases; unmatched bases: 6. Here the CDR3 DNA reads TGTGCCAGTAGTACAGGACAGGCCCGCTATGGCTACACCTTC. The encoded protein is CASSTGQARYGYTF.

This clonotype was seen ten or more times. V usage is TRBV18 and J usage is TRBJ1-1; 7 positions match TRBD1. The germline CDR1 and CDR2 sequences are KGHSH and LQKENI. The CDR3 is 13 amino acids. The V and J ends lost 5 bases and 5 bases, in that order; junction bases with no gene match: 5. CDR3 in amino acids: CASSTEQGTEAFF. The DNA for the CDR3 is TGTGCCAGCTCAACAGAACAGGGGACTGAAGCTTTCTTT.

This clonotype was picked up many times. The chain uses TRBV18 and TRBJ2-7, with D maybe TRBD1 (6 bases). Trimming removed 5 bases from V and 6 bases from J, with 20 bases in between. The germline CDR1 and CDR2 sequences are KGHSH and LQKENI. This CDR3 has 15 amino acids. The CDR3 bases are TGTGCCAGCTCATTTGGAGACAGGAGATCAGGCGAGCAGTACTTC. Its protein product is CASSFGDRRSGEQYF.

This clonotype was counted between two and nine times. The chain uses TRBV20-1 and TRBJ2-6; no firm D call. The V gene's germline CDR1 is DFQATT and CDR2 SNEGSKA (reference sequence). Trimming shortened V by 4 bases and J by 0 bases, and 10 bases separated the two germline ends. CDR3 length: 15 residues. The CDR3 loop is CSATGSHSGANVLTF. CDR3 bases: TGCAGTGCTACGGGCAGCCACTCTGGGGCCAACGTCCTGACTTTC.

Many counts were recorded for this clonotype. The chain links TRBV7-9 to TRBJ1-1; 8 bases are shared with TRBD1. The V segment lost 5 bases and the J segment 4 bases; nucleotides outside the gene matches: 3. The V gene's germline CDR1 is SEHNR and CDR2 FQNEAQ (reference sequence). The CDR3 has 13 amino acids. The CDR3 reads CASSRQGPTEAFF. The CDR3, as DNA: TGTGCCAGCAGCCGACAGGGGCCCACTGAAGCTTTCTTT. Supplemented by reference TRBV7-9 and TRBJ1-1, the full variable domain reads DTGVSQNPRHKITKRGQNVTFRCDPISEHNRLYWYRQTLGQGPEFLTYFQNEAQLEKSRLLSDRFSAERPKGSFSTLEIQRTEQGDSAMYLCASSRQGPTEAFFGQGTRLTVV.

This clonotype was found many times. The rearrangement uses TRBV30 and TRBJ2-2; perhaps TRBD2 as D (6 bases). Trimming shortened V by 4 bases and J by 1 base, and 10 bases separated the two germline ends. The germline V gene encodes CDR1 GTSNPN and CDR2 SVGIG (reference sequence). The CDR3 loop spans 14 amino acids. The CDR3 DNA is TGTGCCTGGAATAACGGGGGGAACACCGGGGAGCTGTTTTTT. This sequence encodes CAWNNGGNTGELFF. Drawing the rest from reference TRBV30 and TRBJ2-2, the complete variable domain is SQTIHQWPATLVQPVGSPLSLECTVEGTSNPNLYWYRQAAGRGLQLLFYSVGIGQISSEVPQNLSASRPQDRQFILSSKKLLLSDSGFYLCAWNNGGNTGELFFGEGSRLTVL.

In its sample, this clonotype was seen many times. The chain links TRBV10-3 to TRBJ2-2; TRBD1 aligns across 8 bases. Per germline, CDR1 ENHRY and CDR2 SYGVKD. The CDR3 runs 16 residues. Trimming removed 3 bases from V and 3 bases from J; junction bases left unmatched: 6. CDR3 bases: TGTGCCATCAGTGACGGCAGGGGGCCGGACACCGGGGAGCTGTTTTTT. This codes for CAISDGRGPDTGELFF.

This clonotype was seen repeatedly, ten times or more. The rearrangement uses TRBV12-5 and TRBJ1-2; TRBD1 matches 7 bases. The germline V gene encodes CDR1 LGHNT and CDR2 FRNRAP. V dropped 3 bases and J dropped 3; count of bases not matched to a gene: 7. The CDR3 spans 15 residues. The CDR3 sequence: CASGFEGADYYGYTF. CDR3 coding DNA: TGTGCTAGTGGTTTTGAGGGGGCCGACTACTATGGCTACACCTTC.

This clonotype has only a few counts. The chain carries TRBV5-5 and TRBJ2-7, with D possibly TRBD1 on 6 matching bases. The CDR3 has 14 residues. Trimming took off 4 bases at V and 3 bases at J, with 14 bases between the two ends. Germline-derived CDR1 and CDR2 are SGHKS and YYEKEE (reference sequence). CDR3 DNA sequence: TGTGCCAGCAGCCGAGCCGGGACACACTACGAGCAGTACTTC. Its translation: CASSRAGTHYEQYF. The variable domain in full, completed from reference TRBV5-5 and TRBJ2-7, reads DAGVTQSPTHLIKTRGQQVTLRCSPISGHKSVSWYQQVLGQGPQFIFQYYEKEERGRGNFPDRFSARQFPNYSSELNVNALLLGDSALYLCASSRAGTHYEQYFGPGTRLTVT.

The table lists this clonotype with many counts. The germline gene is not matched at one end of the junction; a read error may be the cause. The chain couples TRBV2 to TRBJ2-7; D is unresolved. The germline CDR1 and CDR2 sequences are SNHLY and FYNNEI. This CDR3 comprises 10 residues. CDR3: CASSEWEQIF. The CDR3 region has the DNA TGTGCCAGCAGTGAATGGGAACAGATCTTC.